This T cell receptor (beta chain) was recovered during a study of radiotherapy plus CTLA-4 blockade in lung cancer. As for the study in general: Objective responses emerged in around a sixth of patients, and over 30% attained disease control.

Sequenced by immunoSEQ multiplex PCR; TCRdb stores in-frame clones only, minus some. The sample carries tens of thousands of clones, around 86% recorded once. Study-level findings and limits: The best predictor of response was reported to be early blood T cell clone dynamics, with interferon-beta.

It was focal radiation plus CTLA-4 blockade with ipilimumab that patients with chemo-refractory metastatic non-small-cell lung cancer received. The germline CDR1 and CDR2 sequences are MNHNS and SASEGT. Unmatched junction bases numbered 4, after V lost 8 bases and J lost 8 bases. The CDR3 length is 13 residues. Remarks on this clone: Antigen unknown.

The sequence was obtained from a human donor with non-small cell lung cancer that progressed on radiotherapy plus ipilimumab. Sample: peripheral blood, taken from a patient treated with radiotherapy plus ipilimumab. The chain couples TRBV6-1 to TRBJ1-4; TRBD1 agrees at 11 bases. CDR3 residues: CASHWDRGEKLFF. CDR3 sequence (DNA): TGTGCCAGCCACTGGGACAGGGGGGAAAAACTGTTTTTT.